What follows describes a single T cell receptor (beta chain). Germline CDR1 reads MNHEY; CDR2 reads SVGAGI. V was pared by 6 bases and J by 7 bases, with 8 bases of the junction left unmatched. The CDR3 runs 14 residues. The data are from a study of control samples from healthy donors and cancer patients. The table came from immunoSEQ multiplex PCR; TCRdb's copy has only in-frame clones and leaves some out. The sample records fewer than 100,000 clones, around 80% being singletons. The specimen was blood. This receptor was taken from a man in his sixties in good health. This rearrangement joins TRBV6-5 to TRBJ1-4, with 7 nucleotides matching TRBD1. The CDR3 reads CASSPGTDVEKLFF. In nucleotides, the CDR3 is TGTGCCAGCAGCCCCGGGACAGATGTTGAAAAACTGTTTTTT.